Below are 21 T cell receptor beta chains sequenced from a single sample in a study of cytomegalovirus exposure and HLA in healthy donors. Primers for the PCR totalled 60 Vbeta and 13 Jbeta. The repertoire was sequenced with immunoSEQ multiplex PCR; TCRdb's copy has only in-frame clones and lacks some. Among about 150,000 clones listed, 50% to 75% were seen once. What was sequenced was PBMCs. These receptors all come from a woman aged 25 to 39 in good health and CMV-seropositive.

This sequence joins TRBV7-2 and TRBJ1-1; no firm D call. The CDR3 is made up of 13 amino acids. The germline V gene encodes CDR1 SGHTA and CDR2 FQGNSA. Deletions cut 6 bases from V and 1 base from J, with 9 bases between. Written as DNA, the CDR3 is TGTGCCAGCAGTTCGGGTAGGAACACTGAAGCTTTCTTT. The encoded protein is CASSSGRNTEAFF.

The V call is TRBV4-2, the J call TRBJ1-1, with D hard to call. CDR3 length: 19 amino acids. Germline CDR1 reads LGHNA; CDR2 reads YNFKEQ. Trimming took 3 bases from V and 5 from J, leaving 28 bases between them. CDR3 amino acids: CASSHLDLDRVLPRTEAFF. CDR3 nucleotides: TGTGCCAGCAGCCACCTAGACCTCGACCGGGTCCTCCCCCGGACTGAAGCTTTCTTT.

This clone was found a few times. The CDR3 protein is CASSYESNQPQHF. The CDR3 DNA is TGTGCCAGCAGTTACGAGTCAAACCAGCCCCAGCATTTT. The chain has TRBV6-5 and TRBJ1-5, with D uncertain. The CDR3 extends over 13 amino acids. V was clipped by 2 bases and J by 7 bases, with 9 bases between them. Per the germline V gene, CDR1 is MNHEY and CDR2 is SVGAGI.

There are a few counts of this clone. The CDR3: CASSLGGQGGNQPQHF. CDR3 coding DNA: TGTGCCAGCAGCTTGGGTGGACAGGGTGGCAATCAGCCCCAGCATTTT. This chain joins TRBV5-4 and TRBJ1-5; 8 nucleotides agree with TRBD1. J lost 2 bases, V lost 0 bases, and 4 bases had no gene match. Germline values: CDR1 SGHNT, CDR2 YYREEE (reference sequence). The CDR3 contains 16 residues.

A few counts support this clone. The genes are TRBV5-1 and TRBJ2-1; 7 nucleotides agree with TRBD1. Germline V gene sequence: CDR1 SGHRS, CDR2 YFSETQ. V lost 3 bases to trimming and J lost 7 bases; unmatched junction nucleotides: 10. The CDR3 is 15 residues long. The CDR3 DNA is TGCGCCAGCAGCTGGAAACCGGGACAGACTAATGAGCAGTTCTTC. This gives the protein CASSWKPGQTNEQFF.

V usage is TRBV10-3 and J usage is TRBJ1-2; D is perhaps TRBD1 (5 bases). There are 12 residues in the CDR3. V gave up 6 bases and J gave up 2 bases, with 7 bases separating them. Germline V gene sequence: CDR1 ENHRY, CDR2 SYGVKD. CDR3 region: CAISGQNYGYTF. The CDR3 DNA sequence: TGTGCCATCAGCGGACAAAACTATGGCTACACCTTC.

The J gene is TRBJ2-3, the V gene TRBV2; the match to TRBD2 covers 11 bases. This CDR3 comprises 16 residues. Germline trimming cut 6 bases from V and 4 bases from J; bases unmatched to any gene: 9. The germline V gene has CDR1 SNHLY and CDR2 FYNNEI. The CDR3 nucleotides read TGTGCCAGCAGGCCAATAGCGGGAGGGCCGGCAGATACGCAGTATTTT. This gives the protein CASRPIAGGPADTQYF.

The V gene is TRBV10-3, the J gene TRBJ1-2, with a possible D match to TRBD1 (6 bases). The CDR3 is made up of 12 amino acids. From germline, CDR1 is ENHRY and CDR2 SYGVKD. V was pared by 6 bases and J by 5 bases, with 10 bases between. CDR3 loop: CAISSQGYGYTF. As DNA, the CDR3 is TGTGCCATCAGCTCACAGGGTTATGGCTACACCTTC.

This clone showed up just once. The chain couples TRBV15 to TRBJ2-5, with TRBD2 identical over 8 bases. The J segment lost 1 base and the V segment lost 3 bases, leaving 19 bases of the junction unmatched. CDR3 size: 20 residues. The germline V gene has CDR1 LNHNV and CDR2 YYDKDF (reference sequence). The CDR3 DNA reads as TGTGCCACCAGCAGCTTAAGTCCGTTTGTAGCGGGGACTTCCCAAGAGACCCAGTACTTC. Translating it yields CATSSLSPFVAGTSQETQYF.

A few counts support this clone. The chain recombines TRBV6-5 with TRBJ2-3; D is undetermined. The CDR3 is made up of 16 amino acids. Trimming pared 3 bases from V and 0 bases from J, leaving 13 bases between. The germline V gene has CDR1 MNHEY and CDR2 SVGAGI. Here the CDR3 reads CASSYYPSRSTDTQYF. As DNA, the CDR3 is TGTGCCAGCAGTTATTACCCCTCGAGGAGCACAGATACGCAGTATTTT.

The chain uses TRBV4-1 and TRBJ1-1, with 12 bases fitting TRBD1. Germline CDR1 MGHRA, CDR2 YSYEKL. The CDR3 length is 18 residues. The V gene end was trimmed by 7 bases and the J gene end by 3 bases; junction bases not matched to a gene: 15. CDR3 DNA sequence: TGCGCCAGCAACAATGCCGGGACAGGGGGCTTTTTGGACACTGAAGCTTTCTTT. Translated: CASNNAGTGGFLDTEAFF.

The chain's CDR3 is CASSEYQGRGETQYF. The CDR3 DNA follows: TGTGCCAGCAGTGAATATCAGGGTAGGGGAGAGACCCAGTACTTC. The V call is TRBV25-1, the J call TRBJ2-5; D perhaps matches TRBD1 (5 bases). The germline V gene has CDR1 MGHDK and CDR2 SYGVNS. This CDR3 is 15 amino acids long. The germline V and J ends were trimmed by 0 bases and 4 bases, with 12 bases remaining between them.

The chain joins TRBV6-5 to TRBJ2-6, with TRBD2 identical over 7 bases. CDR1 and CDR2 (germline): MNHEY, SVGAGI. This CDR3 comprises 15 residues. Germline trimming cut 2 bases from V and 2 bases from J; bases unmatched to any gene: 0. CDR3 residues: CASSYRGAGANVLTF. CDR3 sequence (DNA): TGTGCCAGCAGTTACCGGGGGGCTGGGGCCAACGTCCTGACTTTC.

The DNA for the CDR3 is TGCGCCAGCAGCCAATATAAACAGGGTACCTATGAAGCTTTCTTT. Residues: CASSQYKQGTYEAFF. The rearrangement joins TRBV4-1 to TRBJ1-1; tentatively, D is TRBD1 (6 bases). V shed 2 bases and J shed 7 bases, with 17 bases lying between them. From germline, CDR1 is MGHRA and CDR2 YSYEKL. The CDR3 is 15 residues long.

The J gene is TRBJ1-2, the V gene TRBV2, with unresolved D. The CDR3 sequence is 11 residues long. Trimming took off 7 bases at V and 11 bases at J, with 14 bases between the two ends. The germline CDR1 and CDR2 sequences are SNHLY and FYNNEI. CDR3 sequence (DNA): TGTGCCAGCACCCCGGGAAGTTCATACACCTTC. Its protein product is CASTPGSSYTF.

This clone has just a few counts. The chain is built from TRBV12-5 and TRBJ2-1; perhaps TRBD2 as D (6 bases). V shed 1 base and J shed 9 bases, with 13 bases lying between them. The length of the CDR3 is 14 residues. Per the germline V gene, CDR1 is LGHNT and CDR2 is FRNRAP. CDR3 in DNA: TGTGCTAGTGGTTTGGGACTAGTGAAGGCTGAGCAGTTCTTC. It yields the protein CASGLGLVKAEQFF.

The genes are TRBV6-1 and TRBJ2-5; D is possibly TRBD1 (6 bases). Germline V lookup: CDR1 MNHNS, CDR2 SASEGT. This CDR3 comprises 13 residues. V was trimmed by 7 bases and J by 2 bases, leaving 11 bases between them. CDR3 loop: CASNSGEQETQYF. The DNA for the CDR3 is TGTGCCAGCAACTCAGGGGAACAAGAGACCCAGTACTTC.

This clone showed up just once. The chain employs TRBV19 and TRBJ1-1; D gene unclear. The germline V and J ends were trimmed by 5 bases and 5 bases, with 18 bases remaining between them. Germline V gene sequence: CDR1 LNHDA, CDR2 SQIVND (reference sequence). This CDR3 is built from 15 residues. The CDR3 DNA follows: TGTGCCAGTAGTCCCCAGTCCGGGAGGAGAACTGAAGCTTTCTTT. It yields the protein CASSPQSGRRTEAFF.

This clone appeared a few times. The V call is TRBV2, the J call TRBJ2-7, with 8 bases matching TRBD1. Trimming cost V 6 bases and J 2 bases; bases outside gene matches: 6. The CDR3 is made up of 14 amino acids. Per the germline V gene, CDR1 is SNHLY and CDR2 is FYNNEI. CDR3 bases: TGTGCCAGCAGGGCCGGACAGGGCACCTACGAGCAGTACTTC. Its translation is CASRAGQGTYEQYF.

This rearrangement joins TRBV10-1 to TRBJ1-6, with D uncertain. Trimming removed 7 bases at V and 8 bases at J, with 9 bases between. CDR1 and CDR2 (germline): WNHNN, SYGVQD (reference sequence). This CDR3 has 12 residues. The CDR3 sequence: CASMRRDSPLHF. The DNA for the CDR3 is TGCGCCAGCATGAGGCGGGATTCACCCCTCCACTTT.

The chain uses TRBV28 and TRBJ1-1; perhaps TRBD1 as D (5 bases). Deletions cut 3 bases from V and 3 bases from J, with 11 bases between. This CDR3 is 14 amino acids long. CDR1 and CDR2 (germline): MDHEN, SYDVKM. The CDR3 protein is CASSFVGGDTEAFF. The CDR3, as DNA: TGTGCCAGCAGTTTTGTTGGGGGGGACACTGAAGCTTTCTTT.